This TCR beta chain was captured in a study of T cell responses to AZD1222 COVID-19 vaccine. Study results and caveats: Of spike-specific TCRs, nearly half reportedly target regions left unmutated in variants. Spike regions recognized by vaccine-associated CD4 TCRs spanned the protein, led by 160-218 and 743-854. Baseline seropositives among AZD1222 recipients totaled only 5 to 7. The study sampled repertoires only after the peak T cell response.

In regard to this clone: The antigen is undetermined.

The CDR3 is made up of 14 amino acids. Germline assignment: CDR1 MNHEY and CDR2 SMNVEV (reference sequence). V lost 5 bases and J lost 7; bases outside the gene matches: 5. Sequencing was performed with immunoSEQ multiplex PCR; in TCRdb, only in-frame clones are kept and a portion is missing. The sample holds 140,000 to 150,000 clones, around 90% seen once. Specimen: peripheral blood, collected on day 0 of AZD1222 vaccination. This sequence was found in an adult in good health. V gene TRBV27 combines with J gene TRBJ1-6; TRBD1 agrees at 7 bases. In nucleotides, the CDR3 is TGTGCCAGCAGTCTCGGGACAGAGAATTCACCCCTCCACTTT. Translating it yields CASSLGTENSPLHF.